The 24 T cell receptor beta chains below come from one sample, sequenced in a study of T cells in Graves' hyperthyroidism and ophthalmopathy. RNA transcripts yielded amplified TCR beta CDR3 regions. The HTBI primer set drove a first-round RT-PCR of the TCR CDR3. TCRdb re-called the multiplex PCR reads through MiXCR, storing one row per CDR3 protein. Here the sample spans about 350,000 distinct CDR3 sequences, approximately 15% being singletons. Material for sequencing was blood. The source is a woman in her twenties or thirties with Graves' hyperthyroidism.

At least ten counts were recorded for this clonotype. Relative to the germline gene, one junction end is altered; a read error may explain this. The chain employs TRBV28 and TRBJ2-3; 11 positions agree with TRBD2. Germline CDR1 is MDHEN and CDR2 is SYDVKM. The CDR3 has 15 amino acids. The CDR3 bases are TGTGCCGGCAGTTTGGTCGGACTAGCGGGAGATACGCAGTATTTT. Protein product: CAGSLVGLAGDTQYF.

The CDR3 loop reads CASSQESHGRKDLEQYF. The DNA for the CDR3 is TGCGCCAGCAGCCAAGAGTCGCACGGCCGAAAGGATCTAGAGCAGTACTTC. This chain uses TRBV4-1 with TRBJ2-7; D is unresolved. There are 17 residues in the CDR3. V shed 0 bases and J shed 7 bases, with 22 bases lying between them. The V gene's germline CDR1 is MGHRA and CDR2 YSYEKL.

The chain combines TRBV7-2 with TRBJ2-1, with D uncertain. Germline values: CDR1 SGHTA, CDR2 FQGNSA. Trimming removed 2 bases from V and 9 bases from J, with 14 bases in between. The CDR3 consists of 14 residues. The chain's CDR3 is CASSLSPGSGEQFF. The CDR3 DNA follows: TGTGCCAGCAGCTTATCGCCGGGCTCGGGTGAGCAGTTCTTC.

The CDR3 DNA reads TGTGCCAGCAGCGGACAGGGACTAGCGGGAGGGTGGGGAGGCCATGAGCAGTTCTTC. Protein sequence: CASSGQGLAGGWGGHEQFF. The V gene is TRBV7-2, the J gene TRBJ2-1; 16 nucleotides match TRBD2. V lost 5 bases to trimming and J lost 8 bases; unmatched junction nucleotides: 15. This CDR3 is built from 19 residues. Germline V lookup: CDR1 SGHTA, CDR2 FQGNSA.

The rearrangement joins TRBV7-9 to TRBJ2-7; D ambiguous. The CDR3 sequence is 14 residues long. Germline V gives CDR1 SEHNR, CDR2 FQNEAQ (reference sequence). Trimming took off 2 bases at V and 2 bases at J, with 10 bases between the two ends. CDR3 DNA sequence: TGTGCCAGCAGCTTACAGCTTCCCCCCTACGAGCAGTACTTC. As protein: CASSLQLPPYEQYF.

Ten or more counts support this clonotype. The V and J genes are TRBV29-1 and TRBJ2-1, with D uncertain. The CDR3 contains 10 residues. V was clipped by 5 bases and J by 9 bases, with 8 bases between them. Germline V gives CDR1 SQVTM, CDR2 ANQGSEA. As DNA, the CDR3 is TGCAGCGTTCGGGTGGTTGAGCAGTTCTTC. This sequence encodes CSVRVVEQFF.

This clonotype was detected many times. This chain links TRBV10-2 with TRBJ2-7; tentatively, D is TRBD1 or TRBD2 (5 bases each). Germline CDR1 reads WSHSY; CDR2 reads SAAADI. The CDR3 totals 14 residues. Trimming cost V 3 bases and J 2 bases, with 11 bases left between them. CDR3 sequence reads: CASSEPGTAYEQYF. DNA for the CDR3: TGCGCCAGCAGTGAACCTGGGACGGCCTACGAGCAGTACTTC.

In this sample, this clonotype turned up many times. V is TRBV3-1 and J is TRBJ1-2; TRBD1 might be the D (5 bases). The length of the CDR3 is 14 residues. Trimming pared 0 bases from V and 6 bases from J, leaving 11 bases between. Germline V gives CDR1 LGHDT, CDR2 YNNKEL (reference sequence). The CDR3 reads CASSQELGTHGYTF. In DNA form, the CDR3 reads TGTGCCAGCAGCCAAGAACTGGGGACCCATGGCTACACCTTC.

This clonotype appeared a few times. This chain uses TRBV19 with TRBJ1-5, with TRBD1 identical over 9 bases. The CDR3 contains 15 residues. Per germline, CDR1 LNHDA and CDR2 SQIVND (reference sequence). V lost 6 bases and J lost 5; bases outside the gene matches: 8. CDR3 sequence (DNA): TGTGCCAGTAGGAAGGACAGGGGCCGACATCAGCCCCAGCATTTT. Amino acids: CASRKDRGRHQPQHF.

CDR3 amino acids: CASSPKLYTGVNYGYTF. The DNA for the CDR3 is TGTGCCAGCAGTCCAAAATTATACACAGGGGTTAACTATGGCTACACCTTC. The chain joins TRBV28 to TRBJ1-2; TRBD1 matches 7 bases. There are 17 residues in the CDR3. Per the germline V gene, CDR1 is MDHEN and CDR2 is SYDVKM. Trimming took 5 bases from V and 1 from J; bases not matched to a gene: 13.

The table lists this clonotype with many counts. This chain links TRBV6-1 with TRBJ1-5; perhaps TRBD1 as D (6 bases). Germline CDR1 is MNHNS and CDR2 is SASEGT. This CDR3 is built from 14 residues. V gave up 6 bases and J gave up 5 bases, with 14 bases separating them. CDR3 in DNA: TGTGCCAGCAGACACGACAGGACGCATCAGCCCCAGCATTTT. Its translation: CASRHDRTHQPQHF.

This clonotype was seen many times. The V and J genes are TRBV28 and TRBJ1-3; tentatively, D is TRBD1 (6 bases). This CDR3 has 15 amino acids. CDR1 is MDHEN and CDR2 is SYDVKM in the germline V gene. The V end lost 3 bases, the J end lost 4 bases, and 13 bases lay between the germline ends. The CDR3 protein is CASSFRWQGGNTIYF. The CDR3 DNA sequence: TGTGCCAGCAGTTTTCGATGGCAGGGGGGAAACACCATATATTTT.

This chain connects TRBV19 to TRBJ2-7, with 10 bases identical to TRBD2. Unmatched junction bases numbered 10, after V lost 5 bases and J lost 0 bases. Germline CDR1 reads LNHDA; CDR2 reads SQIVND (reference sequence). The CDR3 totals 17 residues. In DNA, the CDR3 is TGTGCCAGTAGTTCCGCGACTAGCGGGTCTATCTCCTACGAGCAGTACTTC. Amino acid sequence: CASSSATSGSISYEQYF.

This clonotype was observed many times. The CDR3 is CASSKWAHRAEEQYF. CDR3 DNA: TGTGCCAGCAGTAAGTGGGCGCACAGGGCGGAAGAGCAGTACTTC. V usage is TRBV25-1 and J usage is TRBJ2-7, with D possibly matching TRBD1 (6 bases). The V gene's germline CDR1 is MGHDK and CDR2 SYGVNS. Trimming removed 5 bases from V and 7 bases from J, with 21 bases in between. The CDR3 consists of 15 residues.

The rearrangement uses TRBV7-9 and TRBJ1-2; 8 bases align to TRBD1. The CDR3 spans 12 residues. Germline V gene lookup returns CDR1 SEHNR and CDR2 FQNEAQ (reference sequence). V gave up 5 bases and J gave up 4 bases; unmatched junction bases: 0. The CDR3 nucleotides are TGTGCCAGCAGCCAGGGGGCCTATGGCTACACCTTC. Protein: CASSQGAYGYTF.

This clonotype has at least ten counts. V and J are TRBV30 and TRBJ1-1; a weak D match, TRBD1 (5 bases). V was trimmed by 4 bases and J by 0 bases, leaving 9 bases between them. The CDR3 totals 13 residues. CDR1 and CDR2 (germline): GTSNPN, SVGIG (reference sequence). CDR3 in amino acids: CAWKSGMNTEAFF. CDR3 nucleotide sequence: TGTGCCTGGAAATCAGGGATGAACACTGAAGCTTTCTTT.

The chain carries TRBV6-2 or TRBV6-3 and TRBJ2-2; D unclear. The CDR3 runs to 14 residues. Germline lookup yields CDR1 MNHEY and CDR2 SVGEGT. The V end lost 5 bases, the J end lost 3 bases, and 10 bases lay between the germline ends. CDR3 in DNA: TGTGCCAGCAGTCAATCCCCGGACACCGGGGAGCTGTTTTTT. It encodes CASSQSPDTGELFF.

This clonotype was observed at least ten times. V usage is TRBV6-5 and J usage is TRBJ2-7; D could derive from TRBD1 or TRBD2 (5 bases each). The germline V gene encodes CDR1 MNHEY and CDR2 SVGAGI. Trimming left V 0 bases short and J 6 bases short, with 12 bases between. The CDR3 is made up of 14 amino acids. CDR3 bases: TGTGCCAGCAGTTACTCGAGTCAAGGGACCGAGCAGTACTTC. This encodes CASSYSSQGTEQYF.

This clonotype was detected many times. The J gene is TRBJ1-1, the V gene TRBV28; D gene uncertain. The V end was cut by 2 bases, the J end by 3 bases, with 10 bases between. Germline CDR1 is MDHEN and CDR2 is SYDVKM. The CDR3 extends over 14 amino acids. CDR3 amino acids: CASSLGGVDTEAFF. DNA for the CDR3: TGTGCCAGCAGTTTAGGCGGGGTGGACACTGAAGCTTTCTTT.

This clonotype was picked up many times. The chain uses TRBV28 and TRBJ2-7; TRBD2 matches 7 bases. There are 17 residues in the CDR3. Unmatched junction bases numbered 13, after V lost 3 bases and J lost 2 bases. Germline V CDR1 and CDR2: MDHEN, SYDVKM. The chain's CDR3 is CASSFVLAERDTYEQYF. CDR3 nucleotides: TGTGCCAGCAGTTTCGTCCTAGCAGAGCGGGATACCTACGAGCAGTACTTC.

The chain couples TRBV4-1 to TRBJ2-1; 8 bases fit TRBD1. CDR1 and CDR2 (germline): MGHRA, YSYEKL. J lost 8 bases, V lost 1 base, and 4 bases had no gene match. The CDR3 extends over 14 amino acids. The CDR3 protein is CASSQGDRRDEQFF. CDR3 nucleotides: TGCGCCAGCAGCCAAGGGGACAGGAGAGATGAGCAGTTCTTC.

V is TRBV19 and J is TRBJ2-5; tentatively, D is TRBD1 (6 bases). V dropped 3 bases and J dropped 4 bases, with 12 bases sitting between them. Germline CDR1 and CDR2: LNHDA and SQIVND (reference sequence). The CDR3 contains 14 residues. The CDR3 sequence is CASSIEGTTETQYF. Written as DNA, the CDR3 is TGTGCCAGTAGTATTGAGGGGACAACAGAGACCCAGTACTTC.

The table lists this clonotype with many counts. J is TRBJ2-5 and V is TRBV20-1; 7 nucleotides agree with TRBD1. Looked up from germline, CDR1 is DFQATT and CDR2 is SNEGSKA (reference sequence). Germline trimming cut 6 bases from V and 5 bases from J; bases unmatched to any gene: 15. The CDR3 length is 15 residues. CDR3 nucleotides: TGCAGTGCCGAAACAGGACAGGCCTTTCGGGAGACCCAGTACTTC. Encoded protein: CSAETGQAFRETQYF.

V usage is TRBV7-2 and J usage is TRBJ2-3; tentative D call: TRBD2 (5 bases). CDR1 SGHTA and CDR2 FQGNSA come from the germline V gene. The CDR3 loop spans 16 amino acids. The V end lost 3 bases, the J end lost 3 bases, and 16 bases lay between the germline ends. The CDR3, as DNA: TGTGCCAGCAGCTTTCCTCCGGGGTACTCTACAGATACGCAGTATTTT. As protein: CASSFPPGYSTDTQYF.